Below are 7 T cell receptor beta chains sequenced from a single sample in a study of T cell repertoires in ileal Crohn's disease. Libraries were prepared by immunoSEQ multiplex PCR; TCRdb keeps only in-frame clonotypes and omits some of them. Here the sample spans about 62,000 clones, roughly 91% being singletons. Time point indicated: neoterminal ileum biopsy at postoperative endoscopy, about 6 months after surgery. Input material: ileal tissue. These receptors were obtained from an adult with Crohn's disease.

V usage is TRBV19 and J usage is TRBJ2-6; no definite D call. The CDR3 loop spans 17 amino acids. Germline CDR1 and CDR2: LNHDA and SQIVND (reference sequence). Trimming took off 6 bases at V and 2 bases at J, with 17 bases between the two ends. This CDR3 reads CASSPFTSFPGANVLTF. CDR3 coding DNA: TGTGCCAGTAGCCCGTTCACTTCCTTCCCTGGGGCCAACGTCCTGACTTTC. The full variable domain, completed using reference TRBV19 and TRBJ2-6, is DGGITQSPKYLFRKEGQNVTLSCEQNLNHDAMYWYRQDPGQGLRLIYYSQIVNDFQKGDIAEGYSVSREKKESFPLTVTSAQKNPTAFYLCASSPFTSFPGANVLTFGAGSRLTVL.

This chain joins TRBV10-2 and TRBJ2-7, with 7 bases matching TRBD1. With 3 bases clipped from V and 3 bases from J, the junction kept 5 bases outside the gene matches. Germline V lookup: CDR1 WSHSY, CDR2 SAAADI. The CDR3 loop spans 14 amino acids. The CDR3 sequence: CASSETGVGYEQYV. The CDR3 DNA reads TGCGCCAGCAGTGAAACAGGGGTCGGCTACGAGCAGTACGTC.

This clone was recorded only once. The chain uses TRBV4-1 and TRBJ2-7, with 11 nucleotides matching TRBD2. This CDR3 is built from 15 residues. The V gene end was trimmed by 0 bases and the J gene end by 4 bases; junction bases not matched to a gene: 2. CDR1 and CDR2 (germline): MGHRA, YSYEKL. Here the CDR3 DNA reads TGCGCCAGCAGCCAAGATCGGACTAGCGGGTACGAGCAGTACGTC. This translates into CASSQDRTSGYEQYV.

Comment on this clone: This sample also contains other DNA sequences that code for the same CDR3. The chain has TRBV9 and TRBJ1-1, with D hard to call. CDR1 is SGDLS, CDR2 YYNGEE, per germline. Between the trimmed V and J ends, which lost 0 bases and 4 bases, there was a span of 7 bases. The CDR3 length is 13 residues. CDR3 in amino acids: CASSVGRGTEAFF. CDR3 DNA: TGTGCCAGCAGCGTAGGGCGGGGCACTGAAGCTTTCTTT.

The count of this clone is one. The CDR3 DNA reads as TGTGCCAGCAGCTTACGCCGCGGAGTCGGGAGGGCCTACAATGAGCAGTTCTTC. Encoded protein: CASSLRRGVGRAYNEQFF. The V and J genes are TRBV7-2 and TRBJ2-1; 8 bases map to TRBD2. There are 18 residues in the CDR3. CDR1 is SGHTA and CDR2 is FQGNSA in the germline V gene. Germline trimming cut 2 bases from V and 2 bases from J; bases unmatched to any gene: 11.

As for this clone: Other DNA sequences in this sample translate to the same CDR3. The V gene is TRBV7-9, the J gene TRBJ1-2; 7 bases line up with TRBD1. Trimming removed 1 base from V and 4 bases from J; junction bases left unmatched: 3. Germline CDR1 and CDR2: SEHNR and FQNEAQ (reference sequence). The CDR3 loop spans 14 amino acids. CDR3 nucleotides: TGTGCCAGCAGCTTAGGGACAGGACCCTATGGCTACACCTTC. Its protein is CASSLGTGPYGYTF. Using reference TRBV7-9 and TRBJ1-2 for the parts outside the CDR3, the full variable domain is DTGVSQNPRHKITKRGQNVTFRCDPISEHNRLYWYRQTLGQGPEFLTYFQNEAQLEKSRLLSDRFSAERPKGSFSTLEIQRTEQGDSAMYLCASSLGTGPYGYTFGSGTRLTVV.

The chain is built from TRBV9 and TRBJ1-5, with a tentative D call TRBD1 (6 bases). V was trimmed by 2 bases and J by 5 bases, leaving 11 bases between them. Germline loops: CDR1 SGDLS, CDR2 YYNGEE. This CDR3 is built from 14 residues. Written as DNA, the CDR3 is TGTGCCAGCAGCGTGGGACATCTTGATCAGCCCCAGCATTTT. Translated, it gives CASSVGHLDQPQHF. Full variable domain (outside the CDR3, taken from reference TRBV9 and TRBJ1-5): DSGVTQTPKHLITATGQRVTLRCSPRSGDLSVYWYQQSLDQGLQFLIQYYNGEERAKGNILERFSAQQFPDLHSELNLSSLELGDSALYFCASSVGHLDQPQHFGDGTRLSIL.